The 29 T cell receptor beta chains given below trace back to one sample, sequenced in a study of blood T cell repertoires in COVID-19. Repertoires were generated with immunoSEQ multiplex PCR, while TCRdb's copy carries only in-frame clones and drops some. Here the sample spans 75,000 to 85,000 clones, 75% to 90% being singletons. The sequenced sample consisted of peripheral blood. These receptors all come from a man aged 45-65 years with active COVID-19.

The table lists this clone with a count of one. The chain carries TRBV7-8 and TRBJ2-2; D might be TRBD1 (8 bases). Germline CDR1 and CDR2: SGHVS and FQNEAQ. Trimming stripped 4 bases from V and 3 bases from J, with 18 bases between. This CDR3 has 17 residues. The CDR3 is CASSSGGQGAHTGELFF. Written as DNA, the CDR3 is TGTGCCAGCAGCTCGGGAGGCCAGGGGGCCCACACCGGGGAGCTGTTTTTT.

The chain combines TRBV9 with TRBJ2-3; D is unclear. In germline, CDR1 is SGDLS, CDR2 YYNGEE. V shed 3 bases and J shed 2 bases, with 7 bases lying between them. There are 13 residues in the CDR3. This CDR3 is CASSGAPTDTQYF. The CDR3 region has the DNA TGTGCCAGCAGCGGGGCCCCCACAGATACGCAGTATTTT. The whole variable domain, filled in from reference TRBV9 and TRBJ2-3, reads DSGVTQTPKHLITATGQRVTLRCSPRSGDLSVYWYQQSLDQGLQFLIQYYNGEERAKGNILERFSAQQFPDLHSELNLSSLELGDSALYFCASSGAPTDTQYFGPGTRLTVL.

V usage is TRBV28 and J usage is TRBJ2-1; TRBD2 might be the D (7 bases). CDR1 and CDR2 from the germline V gene are MDHEN and SYDVKM. CDR3 length equals 14 residues. V was cut by 4 bases and J by 6 bases, with 13 bases left in between. The CDR3 coding sequence is TGTGCCAGCAGTTCCGGGGGGCTTGTCAATGAGCAGTTCTTC. It codes for CASSSGGLVNEQFF.

The chain is built from TRBV11-2 and TRBJ2-7, with 11 bases fitting TRBD2. The CDR3 has 15 residues. CDR1 and CDR2 from the germline V gene are SGHAT and FQNNGV. V lost 5 bases, J lost 3 bases, and 6 bases stayed unmatched. The CDR3 coding sequence is TGTGCCAGCAGCCCTCAGACTAGCGGGGACTACGAGCAGTACTTC. Translating it yields CASSPQTSGDYEQYF.

The V and J genes are TRBV11-2 and TRBJ1-2, with 7 bases aligning to TRBD1. CDR3 length equals 12 residues. J gave up 8 bases and V 4 bases, and 4 bases lay outside the gene matches. Germline V gene lookup returns CDR1 SGHAT and CDR2 FQNNGV. CDR3 DNA: TGTGCCAGCAGCTCGGACAGGCGGGGCTACACCTTC. Its protein is CASSSDRRGYTF. Full variable domain (remainder filled in from reference TRBV11-2 and TRBJ1-2): EAGVAQSPRYKIIEKRQSVAFWCNPISGHATLYWYQQILGQGPKLLIQFQNNGVVDDSQLPKDRFSAERLKGVDSTLKIQPAKLEDSAVYLCASSSDRRGYTFGSGTRLTVV.

The chain is built from TRBV29-1 and TRBJ2-1; TRBD1 agrees at 8 bases. J was trimmed by 10 bases and V by 7 bases; bases with no gene match: 3. This CDR3 is built from 10 residues. Germline CDR1 is SQVTM and CDR2 is ANQGSEA. The CDR3 protein is CSARGQEQFF. The CDR3 coding sequence is TGCAGCGCCAGGGGGCAGGAGCAGTTCTTC.

The chain joins TRBV6-2 or TRBV6-3 to TRBJ2-1, with 7 positions matching TRBD2. V was clipped by 2 bases and J by 7 bases; unmatched bases: 8. Looked up from germline, CDR1 is MNHEY and CDR2 is SVGEGT. The CDR3 length is 15 residues. CDR3 loop: CASSYSGSGPNEQFF. CDR3 sequence (DNA): TGTGCCAGCAGTTACAGTGGTAGCGGGCCTAATGAGCAGTTCTTC.

The V gene is TRBV4-1, the J gene TRBJ2-7; 7 bases align to TRBD1. CDR1 is MGHRA, CDR2 YSYEKL, per germline. This CDR3 is built from 15 residues. V gave up 0 bases and J gave up 3 bases; unmatched junction bases: 5. The CDR3 loop is CASSQEATGNYEQYF. CDR3 coding DNA: TGCGCCAGCAGCCAAGAGGCGACAGGGAACTACGAGCAGTACTTC.

This clone has a handful of counts. The chain combines TRBV9 with TRBJ2-7, with D hard to call. The CDR3 is made up of 11 amino acids. The germline gives CDR1 SGDLS, CDR2 YYNGEE. V was trimmed by 7 bases and J by 4 bases, leaving 9 bases between them. The CDR3 is CASEKTYEQYF. In DNA form, the CDR3 reads TGTGCCAGCGAGAAAACTTACGAGCAGTACTTC.

V gene TRBV11-2 combines with J gene TRBJ1-4; D gene ambiguous. Germline V gene lookup returns CDR1 SGHAT and CDR2 FQNNGV. There are 11 residues in the CDR3. Trimming removed 5 bases at V and 10 bases at J, with 8 bases between. The CDR3 DNA reads TGTGCCAGCAGCCCCCGGAGAAAACTGTTTTTT. This gives the protein CASSPRRKLFF.

The chain employs TRBV28 and TRBJ1-1; D gene unclear. Germline V gene sequence: CDR1 MDHEN, CDR2 SYDVKM. This CDR3 region has 11 residues. The V end lost 5 bases, the J end lost 4 bases, and 5 bases lay between the germline ends. The CDR3, as DNA: TGTGCCAGCAGTCTAACCACTGAAGCTTTCTTT. It yields the protein CASSLTTEAFF.

The gene calls are TRBV6-2 or TRBV6-3 and TRBJ2-5, with 9 bases aligning to TRBD2. The junction had 5 bases not matched to a gene; V was cut back by 1 base and J by 5 bases. Germline V gene data show CDR1 as MNHEY and CDR2 as SVGEGT. The CDR3 length is 15 residues. The CDR3: CASSYLDSGGETQYF. Here the CDR3 DNA reads TGTGCCAGCAGTTACTTAGACAGCGGGGGGGAGACCCAGTACTTC.

This clone was seen a single time. V gene TRBV2 combines with J gene TRBJ2-7, with 11 bases lining up with TRBD2. CDR1 is SNHLY and CDR2 is FYNNEI in the germline V gene. CDR3 size: 14 residues. The trim removed 3 bases at V and 6 bases at J, leaving 4 bases unmatched. The CDR3 loop is CASSERLAGTEQYF. Written as DNA, the CDR3 is TGTGCCAGCAGTGAGCGACTAGCGGGGACCGAGCAGTACTTC.

CDR3 DNA: TGTGCCAGCAGTTTTGACTTCTCTGGGGCCAACGTCCTGACTTTC. Amino acid sequence: CASSFDFSGANVLTF. The chain uses TRBV28 and TRBJ2-6, with no clear D. Trimming took off 3 bases at V and 0 bases at J, with 6 bases between the two ends. Germline V CDR1 and CDR2: MDHEN, SYDVKM. This CDR3 is built from 15 residues.

This clone was observed once. The rearrangement links TRBV5-1 to TRBJ1-3, with D possibly matching TRBD1 (5 bases). The germline V and J ends were trimmed by 0 bases and 1 base, with 14 bases remaining between them. CDR1 is SGHRS, CDR2 YFSETQ, per germline. CDR3 length equals 17 residues. This chain's CDR3 is CASSLGPLTVSGNTIYF. In DNA, the CDR3 is TGCGCCAGCAGCTTGGGCCCCCTGACAGTTTCTGGAAACACCATATATTTT.

This chain connects TRBV5-1 to TRBJ2-3; 12 nucleotides align to TRBD2. CDR1 and CDR2 from the germline V gene are SGHRS and YFSETQ. The CDR3 is 18 amino acids. J lost 5 bases, V lost 0 bases, and 10 bases had no gene match. As DNA, the CDR3 is TGCGCCAGCAGCTTGGCCGACCTAGCGGGAGGGCCGGGAGATACGCAGTATTTT. Translated: CASSLADLAGGPGDTQYF.

The chain employs TRBV15 and TRBJ2-2, with unresolved D. Between the trimmed V and J ends, which lost 1 base and 1 base, there was a span of 4 bases. The germline V gene encodes CDR1 LNHNV and CDR2 YYDKDF (reference sequence). The CDR3 is made up of 14 amino acids. The CDR3 protein is CATSRGGNTGELFF. The CDR3 DNA sequence: TGTGCCACCAGCAGAGGAGGGAACACCGGGGAGCTGTTTTTT.

This chain connects TRBV27 to TRBJ2-1, with TRBD2 matching 7 bases. V lost 3 bases and J lost 3; bases outside the gene matches: 2. This CDR3 has 14 amino acids. Germline-derived CDR1 and CDR2 are MNHEY and SMNVEV (reference sequence). In DNA form, the CDR3 reads TGTGCCAGCAGTTTGGCTAGCGGCTACAATGAGCAGTTCTTC. This sequence encodes CASSLASGYNEQFF.

This clone was found many times. The genes are TRBV7-2 and TRBJ1-1; 10 positions match TRBD1. From germline, CDR1 is SGHTA and CDR2 FQGNSA. The CDR3 is made up of 15 amino acids. After removal of 7 bases from V and 0 bases from J, the junction contained 5 bases not matched to a gene. Here the CDR3 DNA reads TGTGCCAGCACGAGACAGGGGGCATTGAACACTGAAGCTTTCTTT. This translates into CASTRQGALNTEAFF.

This clone was observed a few times. The rearrangement uses TRBV7-9 and TRBJ1-2; D is uncertain. V shed 4 bases and J shed 4 bases, with 13 bases lying between them. The CDR3 runs to 14 residues. Germline values: CDR1 SEHNR, CDR2 FQNEAQ (reference sequence). The CDR3 protein is CASSSEAQLYGYTF. The CDR3, as DNA: TGTGCCAGCAGCTCGGAGGCCCAACTCTATGGCTACACCTTC.

This clone has only one observation. The rearrangement uses TRBV6-2 or TRBV6-3 and TRBJ1-1, with 10 nucleotides matching TRBD1. The CDR3 covers 14 residues. The germline CDR1 and CDR2 sequences are MNHEY and SVGEGT. V shed 5 bases, J shed 4 bases, and the junction held 4 bases outside the gene matches. The CDR3 spells CASSDRTGGTEAFF. The DNA of the CDR3 is TGTGCCAGCAGTGACCGGACAGGGGGCACTGAAGCTTTCTTT.

This clone was seen a single time. The V and J genes are TRBV7-2 and TRBJ2-3; 10 bases align to TRBD2. The CDR3 loop spans 15 amino acids. Germline CDR1 is SGHTA and CDR2 is FQGNSA. Unmatched junction bases numbered 10, after V lost 0 bases and J lost 13 bases. The CDR3 sequence is CASSLATLAGVPEYF. As DNA, the CDR3 is TGTGCCAGCAGCTTAGCGACCCTAGCGGGGGTGCCGGAGTATTTT.

This chain joins TRBV27 and TRBJ2-5; 12 bases line up with TRBD2. CDR1 MNHEY and CDR2 SMNVEV come from the germline V gene (reference sequence). The CDR3 has 17 residues. The junction had 4 bases not matched to a gene; V was cut back by 1 base and J by 1 base. The CDR3 protein is CASSLFASGRAQETQYF. The DNA of the CDR3 is TGTGCCAGCAGTTTATTTGCTAGCGGGAGGGCCCAAGAGACCCAGTACTTC.

V is TRBV5-1 and J is TRBJ2-1; 8 bases line up with TRBD1. The CDR3 is 15 residues long. Germline CDR1 is SGHRS and CDR2 is YFSETQ. J gave up 5 bases and V 7 bases, and 11 bases lay outside the gene matches. The CDR3 reads CASGERQGLNNEQFF. The CDR3 nucleotides read TGCGCCAGCGGGGAACGACAGGGGTTGAACAATGAGCAGTTCTTC.

This chain links TRBV28 with TRBJ2-3; the match to TRBD2 covers 8 bases. Germline V gene data show CDR1 as MDHEN and CDR2 as SYDVKM. V shed 5 bases, J shed 6 bases, and the junction held 10 bases outside the gene matches. The CDR3 contains 15 residues. CDR3 nucleotide sequence: TGTGCCAGCAGTCGGCCGGGACTAGTCGGTGATACGCAGTATTTT. Translation gives CASSRPGLVGDTQYF. The full variable domain, completed using reference TRBV28 and TRBJ2-3, is DVKVTQSSRYLVKRTGEKVFLECVQDMDHENMFWYRQDPGLGLRLIYFSYDVKMKEKGDIPEGYSVSREKKERFSLILESASTNQTSMYLCASSRPGLVGDTQYFGPGTRLTVL.

V and J are TRBV7-3 and TRBJ2-2; D is unclear. The CDR3 extends over 18 amino acids. The V and J ends lost 0 bases and 1 base respectively, with 15 bases between them. CDR1 and CDR2 (germline): SGHTA, FQGTGA. Here the CDR3 reads CASSLTDFPVRNTGELFF. DNA for the CDR3: TGTGCCAGCAGCTTAACCGATTTCCCGGTGAGGAACACCGGGGAGCTGTTTTTT.

The V and J genes are TRBV5-6 and TRBJ2-7; no definite D call. Trimming pared 7 bases from V and 1 base from J, leaving 21 bases between. CDR3 size: 16 residues. In germline, CDR1 is SGHDT, CDR2 YYEEEE. The CDR3 nucleotides are TGTGCCAGCCGTCAATTACCAACCGACTCTTCCTACGAGCAGTACTTC. It is translated as CASRQLPTDSSYEQYF.

The chain couples TRBV4-1 to TRBJ2-7, with 10 bases that match TRBD2. CDR3 size: 15 residues. Per germline, CDR1 MGHRA and CDR2 YSYEKL. Unmatched junction bases numbered 7, after V lost 3 bases and J lost 5 bases. The DNA for the CDR3 is TGCGCCAGCAGCCACTCTAGCGGGAGCAGGAACGAGCAGTACTTC. This encodes CASSHSSGSRNEQYF.

V is TRBV4-3 and J is TRBJ2-3, with 7 bases lining up with TRBD2. After removal of 0 bases from V and 4 bases from J, the junction contained 10 bases not matched to a gene. The germline CDR1 and CDR2 sequences are LGHNA and YSLEER. This CDR3 has 17 residues. The CDR3: CASSQDRTSRLSDTQYF. CDR3 nucleotides: TGCGCCAGCAGCCAAGACCGGACTAGTAGGTTATCAGATACGCAGTATTTT.